A few counts support the clone carrying this T cell receptor (beta chain). The length of the CDR3 is 16 residues. Trimming took 5 bases from V and 0 from J, leaving 14 bases between them. The V gene's germline CDR1 is LNHNV and CDR2 YYDKDF (reference sequence). Sample barcodes and UMIs were carried by the TCR alpha and TCR beta cDNA libraries that 5'RACE generated with constant-segment primers. TCRdb re-derived calls from the 5' RACE reads in MiXCR, one entry per CDR3 protein. The repertoire holds around 310,000 distinct CDR3 sequences, with about 15% as singletons. This specimen belongs to a study of T-cell memory formation after mild COVID-19. On the study more broadly: TCR clustering was largely donor specific.

The chain employs TRBV15 and TRBJ2-4, with a possible D match to TRBD2 (6 bases). The sequencing input was PBMCs or a T cell subset sorted from them (not recorded which). This sequence was found in a man younger than 35 who had mild COVID-19 (a few samples of this study predate the infection). Cell type and time point are not known. Here the CDR3 reads CATSRRGEVAKNIQYF. DNA for the CDR3: TGTGCCACCAGCCGACGCGGGGAAGTAGCCAAAAACATTCAGTACTTC.